The 23 T cell receptor beta chains listed next were all sequenced from one sample in a study of blood T cell repertoires in COVID-19 (dated by TCRdb to about 2020). The library was prepared using the immunoSEQ multiplex PCR assay. TCRdb carries this immuneACCESS record with in-frame sequences only. Its versions omit some clonotypes, under half of them owing to an unresolved V gene in the studies checked, with the rest unexplained. The table for this sample lists about 300,000 clones; over 85% of them were counted only once. Jointly, the top ten make up under 3.5% of the sample. Sample: PBMCs or T cells enriched from blood (not recorded which). Receptors originate from a woman aged 50 to 65 who had been exposed to COVID-19.

The V gene is TRBV10-3, the J gene TRBJ2-7, with D hard to call. The V end lost 0 bases, the J end lost 2 bases, and 14 bases lay between the germline ends. The CDR3 has 16 amino acids. Germline CDR1 ENHRY, CDR2 SYGVKD. CDR3 region: CAISESQTGRPYEQYF. CDR3 coding DNA: TGTGCCATCAGTGAGTCGCAAACGGGTAGGCCCTACGAGCAGTACTTC.

The rearrangement links TRBV6-5 to TRBJ2-7, with D possibly TRBD1 on 6 matching bases. Germline V gene lookup returns CDR1 MNHEY and CDR2 SVGAGI. CDR3 length: 15 amino acids. V was clipped by 6 bases and J by 3 bases, with 18 bases between them. The CDR3 coding sequence is TGTGCCAGCAGGGAGAAGGGACAATTTAACTACGAGCAGTACTTC. Translation gives CASREKGQFNYEQYF.

CDR3 loop: CASSVGPSGANVLTF. DNA for the CDR3: TGTGCCAGTAGTGTGGGGCCCTCTGGGGCCAACGTCCTGACTTTC. The gene calls are TRBV19 and TRBJ2-6; the D gene is possibly TRBD1 (5 bases). V was shortened by 5 bases and J by 0 bases, with 8 bases between the two germline ends. CDR3 size: 15 residues. CDR1 LNHDA and CDR2 SQIVND come from the germline V gene (reference sequence).

A remark on this clone: The junction and the germline gene differ at one end; a read error may be behind it. The chain has TRBV7-7 and TRBJ1-5; TRBD1 is a possible D gene (6 bases). This CDR3 spans 17 amino acids. The germline V gene encodes CDR1 SSHAT and CDR2 FNYEAQ (reference sequence). CDR3 nucleotides: TGTGCTAGCAGCTTAGTAGTTTACAGGGAAGGCAATCAGCCCCAGCATTTT. Protein product: CASSLVVYREGNQPQHF.

This clone appeared once. The V and J genes are TRBV14 and TRBJ2-7, with TRBD2 as a possible D gene (5 bases). V was clipped by 0 bases and J by 2 bases, with 14 bases between them. This CDR3 contains 16 residues. Germline assignment: CDR1 SGHDN and CDR2 FVKESK. CDR3 sequence (DNA): TGTGCCAGCAGCCAAGATAGGAGGCGTCACGCCTACGAGCAGTACTTC. This gives the protein CASSQDRRRHAYEQYF.

This chain connects TRBV5-8 to TRBJ1-2; 10 nucleotides align to TRBD1. This CDR3 is 15 amino acids long. With V trimmed by 4 bases and J by 5 bases, 8 bases remained unmatched. The germline V gene has CDR1 SGHTS and CDR2 YDEGEE. Here the CDR3 reads CASSHRQGARYGYTF. The CDR3, as DNA: TGTGCCAGCAGCCACCGACAGGGGGCGAGGTATGGCTACACCTTC. Looking up the rest from reference TRBV5-8 and TRBJ1-2 gives the full variable domain: EAGVTQSPTHLIKTRGQQATLRCSPISGHTSVYWYQQALGLGLQFLLWYDEGEERNRGNFPPRFSGRQFPNYSSELNVNALELEDSALYLCASSHRQGARYGYTFGSGTRLTVV.

The rearrangement joins TRBV7-2 to TRBJ2-3; possibly TRBD2 for D (5 bases). Trimming shortened V by 2 bases and J by 0 bases, and 15 bases separated the two germline ends. The CDR3 has 17 residues. The V gene's germline CDR1 is SGHTA and CDR2 FQGNSA. CDR3 nucleotide sequence: TGTGCCAGCAGCTTATTTCCTGGCGGGTCAAGCACAGATACGCAGTATTTT. Its protein product is CASSLFPGGSSTDTQYF.

The J gene is TRBJ1-5, the V gene TRBV6-5; 9 bases are a match to TRBD1. V trimming: 5 bases; J trimming: 6 bases; junction bases outside the gene matches: 8. Germline loops: CDR1 MNHEY, CDR2 SVGAGI. This CDR3 spans 15 amino acids. The CDR3 is CASSTGQGRVQPQHF. In DNA, the CDR3 is TGTGCCAGCAGTACGGGACAGGGTAGAGTTCAGCCCCAGCATTTT.

The gene calls are TRBV28 and TRBJ2-7; D may be TRBD2 (5 bases). In germline, CDR1 is MDHEN, CDR2 SYDVKM. V gave up 5 bases and J gave up 12 bases, with 14 bases separating them. The CDR3 has 11 residues. The CDR3 sequence is CASSGTRLRYF. In nucleotides, the CDR3 is TGTGCCAGCAGTGGAACAAGACTACGGTACTTC. Full variable domain (outside the CDR3, taken from reference TRBV28 and TRBJ2-7): DVKVTQSSRYLVKRTGEKVFLECVQDMDHENMFWYRQDPGLGLRLIYFSYDVKMKEKGDIPEGYSVSREKKERFSLILESASTNQTSMYLCASSGTRLRYFGPGTRLTVT.

V gene TRBV2 combines with J gene TRBJ1-2; no reliable D call. With 4 bases removed from V and 2 bases from J, the gap between germline ends came to 11 bases. Looked up from germline, CDR1 is SNHLY and CDR2 is FYNNEI. This CDR3 has 14 residues. The CDR3 sequence is CASSGRPENYGYTF. The CDR3 DNA sequence: TGTGCCAGCAGTGGGCGGCCAGAGAACTATGGCTACACCTTC.

V usage is TRBV9 and J usage is TRBJ1-6; D gene unclear. The V gene lost 9 bases and the J gene lost 1 base, with 20 bases spanning the gap. Germline-derived CDR1 and CDR2 are SGDLS and YYNGEE. The CDR3 has 17 residues. The CDR3 coding sequence is TGTGCCAACCTCCCGTGTCAGGCTTTTTCCTATAATTCACCCCTCCACTTT. Translating gives CANLPCQAFSYNSPLHF.

V usage is TRBV25-1 and J usage is TRBJ1-1; no definite D call. Trimming shortened V by 0 bases and J by 7 bases, and 9 bases separated the two germline ends. Germline V gives CDR1 MGHDK, CDR2 SYGVNS. The length of the CDR3 is 13 residues. CDR3 region: CASSEYSGGEAFF. In DNA, the CDR3 is TGTGCCAGCAGTGAATATAGCGGTGGTGAAGCTTTCTTT.

This chain connects TRBV13 to TRBJ1-2; TRBD1 matches 8 bases. With 5 bases clipped from V and 5 bases from J, the junction kept 10 bases outside the gene matches. The CDR3 totals 15 residues. Germline CDR1 PRHDT, CDR2 FYEKMQ (reference sequence). CDR3: CASSQIGTGIYGYTF. CDR3 bases: TGTGCCAGCAGCCAGATCGGGACAGGTATTTATGGCTACACCTTC.

The chain links TRBV18 to TRBJ2-5; 8 positions match TRBD1. The trim removed 2 bases at V and 7 bases at J, leaving 12 bases unmatched. Germline V gene sequence: CDR1 KGHSH, CDR2 LQKENI. The CDR3 covers 16 residues. As DNA, the CDR3 is TGTGCCAGCTCACCAGGACAGGGAGTAGCGCGGAGGACCCAGTACTTC. Translated, it gives CASSPGQGVARRTQYF.

This clone was seen once. Other DNA sequences from this sample encode an identical CDR3 as well. This chain joins TRBV6-5 and TRBJ1-2; 8 positions match TRBD1. The germline V gene encodes CDR1 MNHEY and CDR2 SVGAGI. The CDR3 contains 13 residues. J was trimmed by 4 bases and V by 6 bases; bases with no gene match: 4. Written as DNA, the CDR3 is TGTGCCAGCAGACAAGGACAGGGCTATGGCTACACCTTC. Amino acids: CASRQGQGYGYTF.

The J gene is TRBJ1-4, the V gene TRBV6-1, with 9 bases fitting TRBD1. The V gene's germline CDR1 is MNHNS and CDR2 SASEGT. V gave up 2 bases and J gave up 7 bases; unmatched junction bases: 8. CDR3 length: 16 residues. CDR3 protein: CASSETGGSWVEKLFF. The CDR3 DNA reads TGTGCCAGCAGTGAAACAGGGGGCTCTTGGGTTGAAAAACTGTTTTTT.

A remark on this clone: One end of the junction fails to match germline, which may point to a read error. The CDR3 loop is CASSSPGTGERNEQYF. In DNA, the CDR3 is TGTGCTAGCAGCTCCCCCGGGACAGGGGAGAGGAACGAGCAGTACTTC. The V and J genes are TRBV7-7 and TRBJ2-7; 10 nucleotides match TRBD1. The CDR3 runs 16 residues. In germline, CDR1 is SSHAT, CDR2 FNYEAQ (reference sequence). Supplemented by reference TRBV7-7 and TRBJ2-7, the full variable domain reads GAGVSQSPRYKVTKRGQDVTLRCDPISSHATLYWYQQALGQGPEFLTYFNYEAQPDKSGLPSDRFSAERPEGSISTLTIQRTEQRDSAMYRCASSSPGTGERNEQYFGPGTRLTVT.

This chain joins TRBV27 and TRBJ1-4; perhaps TRBD1 as D (6 bases). The V end was cut by 0 bases, the J end by 2 bases, with 13 bases between. This CDR3 region has 17 residues. Looked up from germline, CDR1 is MNHEY and CDR2 is SMNVEV (reference sequence). CDR3 protein: CASSLSGGHFTNEKLFF. The CDR3 DNA reads as TGTGCCAGCAGTTTATCAGGGGGTCATTTTACTAATGAAAAACTGTTTTTT. The whole variable domain, remainder taken from reference TRBV27 and TRBJ1-4, is EAQVTQNPRYLITVTGKKLTVTCSQNMNHEYMSWYRQDPGLGLRQIYYSMNVEVTDKGDVPEGYKVSRKEKRNFPLILESPSPNQTSLYFCASSLSGGHFTNEKLFFGSGTQLSVL.

This chain connects TRBV28 to TRBJ2-7; TRBD1 matches 11 bases. With 6 bases clipped from V and 6 bases from J, the junction kept 10 bases outside the gene matches. Germline-derived CDR1 and CDR2 are MDHEN and SYDVKM. The CDR3 spans 15 residues. The CDR3 reads CASRRTGGRGPEQYF. CDR3 sequence (DNA): TGTGCCAGCAGACGGACAGGGGGCAGAGGTCCCGAGCAGTACTTC. Together with reference TRBV28 and TRBJ2-7, the CDR3 gives the full variable domain: DVKVTQSSRYLVKRTGEKVFLECVQDMDHENMFWYRQDPGLGLRLIYFSYDVKMKEKGDIPEGYSVSREKKERFSLILESASTNQTSMYLCASRRTGGRGPEQYFGPGTRLTVT.

This clone was seen a handful of times. The chain employs TRBV3-1 (or the pseudogene TRBV3-2) and TRBJ2-1; the match to TRBD2 covers 8 bases. CDR3 length: 16 amino acids. Germline CDR1 LGHDT, CDR2 YNNKEL (reference sequence). V gave up 7 bases and J gave up 4 bases; unmatched junction bases: 12. Written as DNA, the CDR3 is TGTGCCAGCACCAACTCCCGACTAGCGCCGTACAATGAGCAGTTCTTC. Protein product: CASTNSRLAPYNEQFF.

The rearrangement joins TRBV12-3 or TRBV12-4 to TRBJ1-2; 7 bases are shared with TRBD1. The CDR3 extends over 12 amino acids. J was trimmed by 4 bases and V by 8 bases; bases with no gene match: 4. The CDR3 DNA follows: TGTGCCAGCTTAGGGGGCGCCTATGGCTACACCTTC. Translation: CASLGGAYGYTF.

This rearrangement joins TRBV2 to TRBJ1-6; TRBD1 might be the D (6 bases). CDR3 length: 16 residues. Deletions cut 5 bases from V and 10 bases from J, with 21 bases between. CDR1 is SNHLY and CDR2 is FYNNEI in the germline V gene. Here the CDR3 reads CASSQTTGLVGSPLHF. CDR3 nucleotide sequence: TGTGCCAGCAGTCAAACTACAGGGCTGGTGGGCTCACCCCTCCACTTT. Drawing the rest from reference TRBV2 and TRBJ1-6, the complete variable domain is EPEVTQTPSHQVTQMGQEVILRCVPISNHLYFYWYRQILGQKVEFLVSFYNNEISEKSEIFDDQFSVERPDGSNFTLKIRSTKLEDSAMYFCASSQTTGLVGSPLHFGNGTRLTVT.

The V gene is TRBV27, the J gene TRBJ2-7, with TRBD1 identical over 8 bases. V shed 5 bases and J 6 bases; nucleotides not matched to a gene: 15. There are 16 residues in the CDR3. Germline CDR1 MNHEY, CDR2 SMNVEV (reference sequence). The CDR3 sequence is CASSLVSGTGTGEQYF. CDR3 in DNA: TGTGCCAGCAGTCTAGTCTCCGGGACAGGAACCGGCGAGCAGTACTTC.